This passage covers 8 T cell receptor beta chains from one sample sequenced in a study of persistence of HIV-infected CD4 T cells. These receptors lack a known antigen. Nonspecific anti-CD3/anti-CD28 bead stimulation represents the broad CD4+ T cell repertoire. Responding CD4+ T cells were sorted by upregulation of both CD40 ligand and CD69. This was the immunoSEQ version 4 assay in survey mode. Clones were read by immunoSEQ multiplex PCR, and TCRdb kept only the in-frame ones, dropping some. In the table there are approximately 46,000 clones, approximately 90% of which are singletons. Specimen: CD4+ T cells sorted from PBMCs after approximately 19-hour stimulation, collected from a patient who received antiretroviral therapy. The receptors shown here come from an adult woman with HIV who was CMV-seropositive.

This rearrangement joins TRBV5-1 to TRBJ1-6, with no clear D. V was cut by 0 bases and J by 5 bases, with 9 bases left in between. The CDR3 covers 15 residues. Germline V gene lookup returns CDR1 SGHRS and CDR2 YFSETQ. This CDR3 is CASSLDFRNNSPLHF. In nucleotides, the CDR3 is TGCGCCAGCAGCTTGGACTTCAGAAATAATTCACCCCTCCACTTT.

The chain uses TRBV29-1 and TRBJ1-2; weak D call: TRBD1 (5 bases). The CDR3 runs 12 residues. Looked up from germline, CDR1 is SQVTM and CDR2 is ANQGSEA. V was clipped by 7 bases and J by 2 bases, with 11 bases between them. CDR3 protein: CSASRVNYGYTF. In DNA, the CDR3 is TGCAGCGCGTCCAGGGTCAACTATGGCTACACCTTC.

The DNA for the CDR3 is TGTGCCAGCAGCTTAGCGCTTATTAGCGGGCAGTTCTTC. It codes for CASSLALISGQFF. This chain uses TRBV7-6 with TRBJ2-1, with D possibly TRBD2 on 6 matching bases. This CDR3 contains 13 residues. The germline V gene encodes CDR1 SGHVS and CDR2 FNYEAQ. The germline V and J ends were trimmed by 0 bases and 12 bases, with 12 bases remaining between them.

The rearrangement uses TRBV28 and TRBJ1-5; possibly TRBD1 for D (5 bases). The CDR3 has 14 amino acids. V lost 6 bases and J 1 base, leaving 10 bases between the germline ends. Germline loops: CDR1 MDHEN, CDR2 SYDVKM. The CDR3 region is CASSRDSSNQPQHF. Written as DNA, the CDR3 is TGTGCCAGCAGCCGCGACAGCAGCAATCAGCCCCAGCATTTT. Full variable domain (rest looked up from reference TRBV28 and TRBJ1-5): DVKVTQSSRYLVKRTGEKVFLECVQDMDHENMFWYRQDPGLGLRLIYFSYDVKMKEKGDIPEGYSVSREKKERFSLILESASTNQTSMYLCASSRDSSNQPQHFGDGTRLSIL.

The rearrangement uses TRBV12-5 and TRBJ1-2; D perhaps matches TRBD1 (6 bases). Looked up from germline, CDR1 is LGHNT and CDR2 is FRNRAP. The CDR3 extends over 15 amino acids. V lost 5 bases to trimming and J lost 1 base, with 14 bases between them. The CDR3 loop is CASGPGTGFNYGYTF. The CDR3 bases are TGTGCTAGTGGTCCCGGAACAGGGTTTAACTATGGCTACACCTTC.

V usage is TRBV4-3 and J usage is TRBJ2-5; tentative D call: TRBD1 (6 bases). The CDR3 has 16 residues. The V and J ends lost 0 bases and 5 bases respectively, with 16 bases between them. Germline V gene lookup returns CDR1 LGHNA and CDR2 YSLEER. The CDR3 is CASSQDLWGPDETQYF. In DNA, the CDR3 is TGCGCCAGCAGCCAAGATCTATGGGGGCCGGACGAGACCCAGTACTTC.

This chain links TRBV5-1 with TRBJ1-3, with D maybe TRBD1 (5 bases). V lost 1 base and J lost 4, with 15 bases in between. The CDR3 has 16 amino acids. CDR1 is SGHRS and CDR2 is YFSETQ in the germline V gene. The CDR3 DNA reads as TGCGCCAGCAGCTTGCACGGGGGGTCGGAGGGAAACACCATATATTTT. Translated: CASSLHGGSEGNTIYF. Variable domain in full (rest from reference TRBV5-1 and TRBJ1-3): KAGVTQTPRYLIKTRGQQVTLSCSPISGHRSVSWYQQTPGQGLQFLFEYFSETQRNKGNFPGRFSGRQFSNSRSEMNVSTLELGDSALYLCASSLHGGSEGNTIYFGEGSWLTVV.

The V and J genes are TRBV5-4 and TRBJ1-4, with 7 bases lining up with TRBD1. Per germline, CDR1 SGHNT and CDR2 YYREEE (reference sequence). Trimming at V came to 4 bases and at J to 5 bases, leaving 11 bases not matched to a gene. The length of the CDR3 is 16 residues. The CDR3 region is CASSDPRDSLNEKLFF. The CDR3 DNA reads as TGTGCCAGCAGCGATCCCCGGGACAGTCTGAATGAAAAACTGTTTTTT.